The T cell receptor (beta chain) described here comes from a study of CD8+CD57+ T cells in acquired aplastic anemia. Study details: DNA from sorted CD4+ and CD8+ cells averaged roughly 3.2 ug.

Study-level findings and limits: A set of approximately 29 CD8+ CDR3 sequences was shared between patients and controls, and these sequences appeared highly expressed in patients. CD8+ Simpson's diversity did not differ significantly between patients and controls.

Patients chosen for sequencing had CD8+CD57+ cells that had expanded, as shown by flow cytometry. This clonotype has a handful of counts. Its antigen is as yet unknown. The study profiled TCR beta VDJ and CDR3 using genomic DNA as template. TCRdb ran MiXCR on the reads and lists one entry per CDR3 protein. In the table there are 120,000 or so distinct CDR3 sequences, approximately 36% of which are singletons. V dropped 6 bases and J dropped 7 bases, with 17 bases sitting between them. This CDR3 is 14 amino acids long. Germline CDR1 and CDR2: SGHTS and YDEGEE. The sequenced material came from sorted CD4+, CD8+, or CD8+CD57+ T cells (not recorded which) from PBMCs. The sequence was collected from a human donor with aplastic anemia. The chain combines TRBV5-8 with TRBJ1-5; TRBD1 is a possible D gene (6 bases). The CDR3 here is CASTVGTIHQPQHF. In nucleotides, the CDR3 is TGTGCCAGCACCGTCGGGACAATTCACCAGCCCCAGCATTTT.